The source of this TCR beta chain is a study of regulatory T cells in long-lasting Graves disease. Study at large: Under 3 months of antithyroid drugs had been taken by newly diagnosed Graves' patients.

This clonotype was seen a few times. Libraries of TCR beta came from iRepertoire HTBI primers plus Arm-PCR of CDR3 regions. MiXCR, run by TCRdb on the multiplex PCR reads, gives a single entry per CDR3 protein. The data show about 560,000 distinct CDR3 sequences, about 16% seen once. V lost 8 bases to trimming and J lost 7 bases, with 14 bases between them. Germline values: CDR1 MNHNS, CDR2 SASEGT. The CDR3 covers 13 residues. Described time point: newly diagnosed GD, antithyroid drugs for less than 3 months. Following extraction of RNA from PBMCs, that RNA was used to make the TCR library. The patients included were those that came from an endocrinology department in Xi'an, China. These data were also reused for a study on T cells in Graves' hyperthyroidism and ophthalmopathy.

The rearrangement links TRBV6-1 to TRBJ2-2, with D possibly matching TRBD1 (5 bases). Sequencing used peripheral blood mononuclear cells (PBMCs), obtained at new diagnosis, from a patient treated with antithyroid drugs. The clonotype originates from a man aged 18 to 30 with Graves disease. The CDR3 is CASFTGDHGELFF. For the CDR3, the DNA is TGTGCCAGCTTTACAGGAGACCACGGGGAGCTGTTTTTT.